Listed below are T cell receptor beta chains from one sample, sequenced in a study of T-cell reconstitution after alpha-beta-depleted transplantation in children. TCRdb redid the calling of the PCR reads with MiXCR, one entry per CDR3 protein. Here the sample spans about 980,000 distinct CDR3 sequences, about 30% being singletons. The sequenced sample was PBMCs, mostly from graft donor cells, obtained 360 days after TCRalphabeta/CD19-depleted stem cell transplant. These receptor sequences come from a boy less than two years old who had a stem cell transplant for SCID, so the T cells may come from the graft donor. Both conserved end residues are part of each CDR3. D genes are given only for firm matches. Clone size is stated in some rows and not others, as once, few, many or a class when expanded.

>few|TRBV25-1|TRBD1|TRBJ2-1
CASSESRGPYNEQFF
TGTGCCAGCAGTGAATCTAGGGGGCCCTACAATGAGCAGTTCTTC
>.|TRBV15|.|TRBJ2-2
CATSRVARELFF
TGTGCCACCAGCAGAGTGGCGCGGGAGCTGTTTTTT
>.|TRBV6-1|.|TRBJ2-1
CASSETSSNEQFF
TGTGCCAGCAGTGAGACTAGTTCCAATGAGCAGTTCTTC
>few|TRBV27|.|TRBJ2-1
CASSSALNEQFF
TGTGCCAGCAGTTCAGCGCTCAATGAGCAGTTCTTC
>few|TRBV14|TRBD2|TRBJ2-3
CASSQQTSGALDTQYF
TGTGCCAGCAGCCAGCAGACTAGCGGGGCATTAGATACGCAGTATTTT
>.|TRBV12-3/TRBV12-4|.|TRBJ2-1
CAGGQGNEQFF
TGTGCCGGGGGGCAAGGCAATGAGCAGTTCTTC
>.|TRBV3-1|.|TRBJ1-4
CASSQRGWGANEKLFF
TGTGCCAGCAGCCAAAGGGGGTGGGGCGCTAATGAAAAACTGTTTTTT
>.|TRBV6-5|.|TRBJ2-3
CASSYQRFTDTQYF
TGTGCCAGCAGTTACCAGCGGTTCACAGATACGCAGTATTTT
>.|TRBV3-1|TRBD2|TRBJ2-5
CASSHASGGQETQYF
TGTGCCAGCAGCCATGCCAGCGGGGGCCAAGAGACCCAGTACTTC
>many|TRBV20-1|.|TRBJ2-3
CSVSDTQYF
TGCAGTGTGTCGGATACGCAGTATTTT
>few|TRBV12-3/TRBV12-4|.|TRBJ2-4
CASSQSLRGKNIQYF
TGTGCCAGCAGCCAGAGTTTAAGGGGGAAAAACATTCAGTACTTC
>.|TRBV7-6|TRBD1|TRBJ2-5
CASSLVYGQGARETQYF
TGTGCCAGCAGCTTAGTTTATGGACAGGGGGCCCGAGAGACCCAGTACTTC
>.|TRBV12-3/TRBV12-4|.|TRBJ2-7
CASSPMRGLSYEQYF
TGTGCCAGCAGTCCCATGAGAGGCCTCTCCTACGAGCAGTACTTC
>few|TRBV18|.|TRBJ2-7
CASSPRGAGSYEQYF
TGTGCCAGCTCACCAAGGGGGGCAGGGTCCTACGAGCAGTACTTC
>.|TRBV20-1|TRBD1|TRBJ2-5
CSARDQGVQETQYF
TGCAGTGCTAGAGATCAGGGGGTACAAGAGACCCAGTACTTC
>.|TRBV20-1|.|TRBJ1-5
CSARGSTLNQPQHF
TGCAGTGCTAGGGGGAGTACCCTCAATCAGCCCCAGCATTTT
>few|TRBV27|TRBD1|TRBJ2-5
CASSLGQGEKETQYF
TGTGCCAGCAGCTTAGGACAGGGTGAGAAAGAGACCCAGTACTTC
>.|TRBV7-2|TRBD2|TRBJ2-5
CASSRFSGAETQYF
TGTGCCAGCAGCCGATTTAGCGGGGCAGAGACCCAGTACTTC
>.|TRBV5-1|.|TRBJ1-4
CASRDSANEKLFF
TGCGCCAGCAGGGACAGTGCAAATGAAAAACTGTTTTTT
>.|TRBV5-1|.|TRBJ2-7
CASSASAYEQYF
TGCGCCAGCAGCGCATCCGCCTACGAGCAGTACTTC
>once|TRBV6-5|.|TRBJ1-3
CASSYGGTGWNTIYF
TGTGCCAGCAGTTACGGAGGCACAGGCTGGAACACCATATATTTT
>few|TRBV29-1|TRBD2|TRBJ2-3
CSATSSPVSTDTQYF
TGCAGCGCGACTAGCTCGCCGGTGAGCACAGATACGCAGTATTTT
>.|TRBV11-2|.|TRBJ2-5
CASSPIPGLETQYF
TGTGCCAGCAGCCCTATCCCCGGGTTAGAGACCCAGTACTTC
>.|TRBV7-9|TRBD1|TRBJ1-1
CASSATQGTTEAFF
TGTGCCAGCAGCGCCACACAGGGGACCACTGAAGCTTTCTTT
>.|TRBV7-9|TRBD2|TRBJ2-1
CASSLARGVTFNEQFF
TGTGCCAGCAGCTTAGCGCGGGGGGTCACCTTCAATGAGCAGTTCTTC
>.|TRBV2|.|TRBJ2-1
CASSERDPAYNEQFF
TGTGCCAGCAGTGAGAGGGATCCGGCCTACAATGAGCAGTTCTTC
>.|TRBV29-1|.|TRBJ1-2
CSVGSGVSYGYTF
TGCAGCGTTGGGTCAGGGGTGAGCTATGGCTACACCTTC
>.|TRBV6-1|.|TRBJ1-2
CASSEYGTGYGYTF
TGTGCCAGCAGTGAATATGGGACGGGATATGGCTACACCTTC
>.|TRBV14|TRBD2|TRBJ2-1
CASSLWGGARRDEQFF
TGTGCCAGCAGCCTCTGGGGAGGGGCCCGCCGGGATGAGCAGTTCTTC
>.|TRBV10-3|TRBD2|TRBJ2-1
CAISNGASGGEKQFF
TGTGCCATCAGTAACGGCGCTAGCGGGGGGGAGAAGCAGTTCTTC
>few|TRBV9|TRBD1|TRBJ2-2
CASSATGKRTGELFF
TGTGCCAGCAGCGCGACAGGGAAACGAACCGGGGAGCTGTTTTTT
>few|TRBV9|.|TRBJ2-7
CASSVGAGNYEQYF
TGTGCCAGCAGCGTAGGGGCAGGAAACTACGAGCAGTACTTC
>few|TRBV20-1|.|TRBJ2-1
CSASGWGNYNEQFF
TGCAGTGCTAGTGGGTGGGGGAACTACAATGAGCAGTTCTTC
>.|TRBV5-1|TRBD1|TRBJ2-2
CASSLLSQGAGELFF
TGCGCCAGCAGCTTATTGTCACAGGGGGCCGGGGAGCTGTTTTTT
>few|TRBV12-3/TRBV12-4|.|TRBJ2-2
CASSSRLVSGELFF
TGTGCCAGCAGTTCTCGACTAGTGTCCGGGGAGCTGTTTTTT
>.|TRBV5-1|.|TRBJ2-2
CASSRVSTGELFF
TGCGCCAGCAGCCGGGTATCCACCGGGGAGCTGTTTTTT
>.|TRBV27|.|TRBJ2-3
CASSLMAGNTQYF
TGTGCCAGCAGTTTAATGGCGGGGAATACGCAGTATTTT
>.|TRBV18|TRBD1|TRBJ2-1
CASSPPGTGGLYNEQFF
TGTGCCAGCTCACCACCCGGGACAGGAGGTCTCTACAATGAGCAGTTCTTC
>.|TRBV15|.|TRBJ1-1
CATSRDVGPNTEAFF
TGTGCCACCAGCAGAGATGTGGGACCCAACACTGAAGCTTTCTTT
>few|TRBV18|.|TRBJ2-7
CASSPAGRGEQYF
TGTGCCAGCTCACCAGCTGGCAGGGGCGAGCAGTACTTC
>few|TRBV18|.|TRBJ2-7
CASSPEAGLYEQYF
TGTGCCAGCTCACCAGAAGCAGGGTTGTACGAGCAGTACTTC
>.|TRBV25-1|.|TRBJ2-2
CASSEYPGPSNTGELFF
TGTGCCAGCAGTGAATACCCGGGCCCCTCGAACACCGGGGAGCTGTTTTTT
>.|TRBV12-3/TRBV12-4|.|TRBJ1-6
CASSAGRQNSPLHF
TGTGCCAGCAGTGCCGGCCGACAGAATTCACCCCTCCACTTT
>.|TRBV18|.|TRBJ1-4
CASSPRTPNEKLFF
TGTGCCAGCTCACCACGGACTCCTAATGAAAAACTGTTTTTT
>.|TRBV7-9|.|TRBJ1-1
CASNSEGDWNTEAFF
TGTGCCAGCAACTCCGAGGGGGACTGGAACACTGAAGCTTTCTTT
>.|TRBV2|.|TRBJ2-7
CASSVLRAYEQYF
TGTGCCAGCAGTGTATTACGGGCTTACGAGCAGTACTTC
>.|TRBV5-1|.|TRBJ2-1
CASSLGDQGNEQFF
TGCGCCAGCAGCTTGGGCGATCAGGGAAATGAGCAGTTCTTC
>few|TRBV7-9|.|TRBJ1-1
CASSLTDEYTEAFF
TGTGCCAGCAGCTTAACGGACGAGTACACTGAAGCTTTCTTT
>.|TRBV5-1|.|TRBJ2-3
CASSLGAPSRTTDTQYF
TGCGCCAGCAGCTTGGGGGCCCCTAGCCGGACCACAGATACGCAGTATTTT
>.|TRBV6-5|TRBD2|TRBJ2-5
CASSSTLAGLKYQETQYF
TGTGCCAGCAGTTCGACGCTCGCGGGACTAAAGTACCAAGAGACCCAGTACTTC
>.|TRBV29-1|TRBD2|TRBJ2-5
CSVSSGQETQYF
TGCAGCGTATCTAGCGGGCAAGAGACCCAGTACTTC